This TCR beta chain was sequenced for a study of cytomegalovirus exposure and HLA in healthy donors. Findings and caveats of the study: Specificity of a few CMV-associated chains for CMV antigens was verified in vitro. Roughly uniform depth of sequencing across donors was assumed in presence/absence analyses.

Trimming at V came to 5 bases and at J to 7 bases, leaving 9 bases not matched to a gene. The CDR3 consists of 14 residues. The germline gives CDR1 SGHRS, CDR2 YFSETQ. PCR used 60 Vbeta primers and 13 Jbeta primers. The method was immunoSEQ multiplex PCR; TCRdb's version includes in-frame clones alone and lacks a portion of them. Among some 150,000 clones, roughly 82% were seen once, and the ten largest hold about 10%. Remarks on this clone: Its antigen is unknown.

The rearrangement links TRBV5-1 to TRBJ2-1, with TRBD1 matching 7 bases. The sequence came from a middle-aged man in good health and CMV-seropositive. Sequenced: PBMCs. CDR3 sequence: CASRDPTGSNEQFF. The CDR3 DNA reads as TGCGCCAGCAGGGATCCGACAGGGAGTAATGAGCAGTTCTTC.